The present T cell receptor beta chain was sequenced within a study of blood T cell repertoires in COVID-19. Original processing methods: How many nucleated cells were present was estimated from reference gene primer amplification. Produced via immunoSEQ multiplex PCR; TCRdb's table is partial and in-frame only. Clonal size and the V and J genes are those of that table, whereas D and trimming came from the DNA. The sample has some 180,000 clones, about nine tenths seen once. The CDR3 is 14 residues long. V lost 6 bases, J lost 4 bases, and 8 bases stayed unmatched. CDR1 is MNHEY and CDR2 is SVGAGI in the germline V gene.

The sequenced sample was peripheral blood. The chain has TRBV6-5 and TRBJ1-1; 7 bases are a match to TRBD1. This clonotype was obtained from a middle-aged man with acute or convalescent COVID-19. The CDR3 protein is CASSLGTASTEAFF. CDR3 DNA sequence: TGTGCCAGCAGCCTGGGGACAGCTAGCACTGAAGCTTTCTTT.